This T cell receptor (beta chain) comes out of a study of OX40 agonist ivuxolimab in advanced cancers. As to this clone: What it recognizes is unknown.

Sequenced by immunoSEQ multiplex PCR; TCRdb stores in-frame clones only, minus some. The sample lists 35,000 or so clones, approximately 89% occurring once. Germline V gene sequence: CDR1 WSHSY, CDR2 SAAADI. V dropped 2 bases and J dropped 5 bases, with 9 bases sitting between them. This CDR3 contains 13 residues. Findings and caveats of the study: Mean expanded clone counts were higher in CD8+ than CD4+ T cells.

The V gene is TRBV10-2, the J gene TRBJ1-1; D is perhaps TRBD1 (5 bases). This receptor was identified in an adult with an advanced solid tumor such as melanoma, head and neck, liver or kidney cancer. This specimen was CD4+ or CD8+ T cells sorted from blood, taken in a trial of the OX40 agonist ivuxolimab. The CDR3 region is CASSETGGTEAFF. The CDR3 DNA reads TGCGCCAGCAGTGAGACGGGGGGGACTGAAGCTTTCTTT.